The entry that follows covers one T cell receptor beta chain sequence. Germline CDR1 SNHLY, CDR2 FYNNEI. This CDR3 contains 14 residues. Trimming took 3 bases from V and 9 from J, leaving 15 bases between them. Using immunoSEQ multiplex PCR, the repertoire was profiled, and TCRdb retains in-frame clones only, with some absent. The table lists 70,000 or so clones, approximately 87% of them singletons. The sample is drawn from a study of identifying expanded T cells in peripheral blood. The chain joins TRBV2 to TRBJ1-3; D is unclear. This sequence originates from a person aged 18 to 75 in good health. Specimen: blood. The chain's CDR3 is CASSEEKGSGTIYF. The CDR3, as DNA: TGTGCCAGCAGTGAGGAAAAGGGTTCGGGCACCATATATTTT.